One and the same sample provided the 28 T cell receptor beta chains below, sequenced in a study of T cells in Graves' hyperthyroidism and ophthalmopathy. It was RNA transcripts that yielded the amplified TCR beta CDR3 regions. Researchers ran a first-round RT-PCR on the TCR CDR3 using the HTBI primer set. Each CDR3 protein gets one entry after TCRdb re-called the multiplex PCR reads with MiXCR. This sample carries 350,000 to 450,000 distinct CDR3 sequences, roughly an eighth of them seen once, and the ten largest clones take 25% to 30%. Sample: blood. The receptor set was obtained from a man aged 45-65 years with Graves' ophthalmopathy.

V is TRBV6-1 and J is TRBJ1-1; 7 bases agree with TRBD1. Per germline, CDR1 MNHNS and CDR2 SASEGT. The CDR3 is made up of 11 amino acids. V lost 9 bases and J lost 10; bases outside the gene matches: 8. The CDR3 loop is CASIYSGGAFF. For the CDR3, the DNA is TGTGCCAGTATCTATTCAGGGGGAGCTTTCTTT.

At least ten counts were recorded for this clonotype. The chain joins TRBV20-1 to TRBJ2-3; 11 bases line up with TRBD2. V was pared by 6 bases and J by 2 bases, with 10 bases of the junction left unmatched. Germline V gene data show CDR1 as DFQATT and CDR2 as SNEGSKA (reference sequence). CDR3 length: 16 amino acids. The CDR3 DNA reads TGCAGTGCCCCCGATCCGACTAGCGGGAACACAGATACGCAGTATTTT. It yields the protein CSAPDPTSGNTDTQYF.

There are many counts of this clonotype. The chain employs TRBV11-2 and TRBJ2-5; D may be TRBD1 (5 bases). The germline gives CDR1 SGHAT, CDR2 FQNNGV. V was clipped by 0 bases and J by 5 bases, with 13 bases between them. The CDR3 covers 15 residues. CDR3 loop: CASSLDPGQGETQYF. CDR3 DNA: TGTGCCAGCAGCTTAGATCCCGGCCAGGGTGAGACCCAGTACTTC.

A remark on this clonotype: A much larger clone lies one base from this, so it may be a read error. The CDR3 nucleotides are TGCAGTGCTGAGGGCAGGGGGCCAGCCCCCTATGGCAACACCTTC. Translation: CSAEGRGPAPYGNTF. This chain links TRBV20-1 with TRBJ1-2, with 8 bases lining up with TRBD1. Per the germline V gene, CDR1 is DFQATT and CDR2 is SNEGSKA (reference sequence). CDR3 length: 15 amino acids.

The sample holds a few counts of this clonotype. This chain uses TRBV9 with TRBJ2-7; TRBD2 agrees at 16 bases. The germline V gene has CDR1 SGDLS and CDR2 YYNGEE. The V segment lost 0 bases and the J segment 6 bases; nucleotides outside the gene matches: 6. CDR3 length equals 17 residues. The CDR3 sequence is CASSVAGTSGREGEQYF. CDR3 in DNA: TGTGCCAGCAGCGTAGCGGGGACTAGCGGGAGGGAGGGCGAGCAGTACTTC.

This clonotype came up many times. This rearrangement joins TRBV29-1 to TRBJ1-5; TRBD1 might be the D (5 bases). The V gene's germline CDR1 is SQVTM and CDR2 ANQGSEA. This CDR3 has 15 residues. V lost 4 bases to trimming and J lost 2 bases, with 15 bases between them. The CDR3 sequence: CSVVLAGYRNQPQHF. In DNA, the CDR3 is TGCAGCGTTGTTTTGGCAGGGTATCGCAATCAGCCCCAGCATTTT.

In its sample, this clonotype was seen a few times. This chain connects TRBV6-2 or TRBV6-3 to TRBJ2-1, with a tentative D call TRBD1 (5 bases). With 7 bases removed from V and 3 bases from J, the gap between germline ends came to 10 bases. In germline, CDR1 is MNHEY, CDR2 SVGEGT. The CDR3 runs to 13 residues. The CDR3: CASNHDSYNEQFF. CDR3 bases: TGTGCCAGCAACCACGACAGCTACAATGAGCAGTTCTTC.

There are a few counts of this clonotype. The chain recombines TRBV6-1 with TRBJ2-2; no definite D call. Trimming cost V 0 bases and J 4 bases, with 6 bases left between them. The germline V gene encodes CDR1 MNHNS and CDR2 SASEGT. The CDR3 contains 14 residues. As DNA, the CDR3 is TGTGCCAGCAGTGAAGCCTCCGGCACCGGGGAGCTGTTTTTT. Its translation: CASSEASGTGELFF.

The rearrangement joins TRBV29-1 to TRBJ2-1; possibly TRBD2 for D (7 bases). Trimming stripped 0 bases from V and 2 bases from J, with 23 bases between. This CDR3 has 19 residues. From germline, CDR1 is SQVTM and CDR2 ANQGSEA. The CDR3 is CSVEDLGGGGAGPYNEQFF. In DNA, the CDR3 is TGCAGCGTTGAAGATCTAGGGGGGGGAGGAGCCGGGCCCTACAATGAGCAGTTCTTC.

The chain has TRBV29-1 and TRBJ2-5; 12 bases agree with TRBD1. The V segment lost 7 bases and the J segment 4 bases; nucleotides outside the gene matches: 10. There are 15 residues in the CDR3. Germline V gives CDR1 SQVTM, CDR2 ANQGSEA. CDR3 protein: CSAGGDRGQGETQYF. CDR3 bases: TGCAGCGCTGGGGGGGACAGGGGGCAGGGAGAGACCCAGTACTTC. The full variable domain, its missing parts supplied by reference TRBV29-1 and TRBJ2-5, is SAVISQKPSRDICQRGTSLTIQCQVDSQVTMMFWYRQQPGQSLTLIATANQGSEATYESGFVIDKFPISRPNLTFSTLTVSNMSPEDSSIYLCSAGGDRGQGETQYFGPGTRLLVL.

The table lists this clonotype with many counts. The chain uses TRBV24-1 and TRBJ2-3, with no clear D. Trimming shortened V by 0 bases and J by 2 bases, and 5 bases separated the two germline ends. This CDR3 is 14 amino acids long. Germline V lookup: CDR1 KGHDR, CDR2 SFDVKD. The CDR3 bases are TGTGCCACCAGTGATTTGCAGAACACAGATACGCAGTATTTT. The encoded protein is CATSDLQNTDTQYF.

This clonotype was detected ten times or more. J is TRBJ2-3 and V is TRBV11-2; 8 bases are a match to TRBD1. Germline V gives CDR1 SGHAT, CDR2 FQNNGV. The V gene end was trimmed by 3 bases and the J gene end by 1 base; junction bases not matched to a gene: 3. This CDR3 spans 15 amino acids. The CDR3 DNA is TGTGCCAGCAGCTTGGGACAGGTGGGCACAGATACGCAGTATTTT. Protein: CASSLGQVGTDTQYF.

This clonotype was detected only a few times. The V and J genes are TRBV4-1 and TRBJ2-7; TRBD2 is a possible D gene (6 bases). CDR3 length: 14 residues. Germline loops: CDR1 MGHRA, CDR2 YSYEKL. V lost 3 bases and J lost 4, with 13 bases in between. The chain's CDR3 is CASSQPEGGYEQYF. In DNA form, the CDR3 reads TGCGCCAGCAGCCAGCCGGAGGGTGGATACGAGCAGTACTTC.

The rearrangement links TRBV6-6 to TRBJ2-3; D uncertain. The CDR3 has 15 amino acids. Germline V CDR1 and CDR2: MNHNY, SVGAGI (reference sequence). V was pared by 0 bases and J by 4 bases, with 11 bases between. CDR3 bases: TGTGCCAGCAGTTACTCCGAGCTGGGCGCAGATACGCAGTATTTT. This encodes CASSYSELGADTQYF.

Ten or more counts support this clonotype. This chain uses TRBV20-1 with TRBJ2-1; either TRBD1 or TRBD2 may supply D (5 bases each). The germline V and J ends were trimmed by 3 bases and 4 bases, with 16 bases remaining between them. The CDR3 loop spans 15 amino acids. Germline CDR1 is DFQATT and CDR2 is SNEGSKA (reference sequence). CDR3 nucleotide sequence: TGCAGTGCTAGGCTCCGGGACCTAAGGTACAATGAGCAGTTCTTC. It encodes CSARLRDLRYNEQFF.

In this sample, this clonotype turned up many times. The chain recombines TRBV2 with TRBJ2-5; 14 bases line up with TRBD2. The CDR3 consists of 17 residues. V was pared by 4 bases and J by 4 bases, with 8 bases of the junction left unmatched. The germline CDR1 and CDR2 sequences are SNHLY and FYNNEI. The CDR3 sequence is CASSAGTSGSFLETQYF. The CDR3 DNA reads TGTGCCAGCAGTGCAGGGACTAGCGGGAGTTTTCTAGAGACCCAGTACTTC. The variable domain in full, with the rest retrieved from reference TRBV2 and TRBJ2-5, is EPEVTQTPSHQVTQMGQEVILRCVPISNHLYFYWYRQILGQKVEFLVSFYNNEISEKSEIFDDQFSVERPDGSNFTLKIRSTKLEDSAMYFCASSAGTSGSFLETQYFGPGTRLLVL.

Of note for this clonotype: This could be a read error, since a much larger clone is one nucleotide away. The chain couples TRBV27 to TRBJ2-5; 13 bases map to TRBD2. The CDR3 extends over 16 amino acids. CDR1 is MNHEY, CDR2 SMNVEV, per germline (reference sequence). CDR3 sequence reads: CAGSLGLAGVQETQYF. CDR3 nucleotide sequence: TGTGCCGGCAGCCTAGGACTAGCGGGAGTCCAAGAGACCCAGTACTTC.

This clonotype was counted at least ten times. The genes are TRBV2 and TRBJ2-3; D is possibly TRBD2 (5 bases). Germline V CDR1 and CDR2: SNHLY, FYNNEI. CDR3 length: 12 residues. Trimming took off 0 bases at V and 11 bases at J, with 9 bases between the two ends. Here the CDR3 DNA reads TGTGCCAGCAGTGAAGCCCAAGAGGGGCAGTATTTT. Protein sequence: CASSEAQEGQYF.

The chain carries TRBV30 and TRBJ2-2; the D is unclear. Trimming took off 0 bases at V and 6 bases at J, with 8 bases between the two ends. The CDR3 sequence is 13 residues long. Germline V gives CDR1 GTSNPN, CDR2 SVGIG (reference sequence). This CDR3 reads CAWSVQTPGELFF. CDR3 DNA: TGTGCCTGGAGTGTTCAAACCCCCGGGGAGCTGTTTTTT.

The rearrangement links TRBV20-1 to TRBJ2-7, with 8 nucleotides matching TRBD1. The CDR3 is made up of 11 amino acids. After removal of 7 bases from V and 2 bases from J, the junction contained 1 base not matched to a gene. Germline-derived CDR1 and CDR2 are DFQATT and SNEGSKA (reference sequence). The DNA of the CDR3 is TGCAGTGGGACAGGGACCTACGAGCAGTACTTC. Protein product: CSGTGTYEQYF.

This clonotype appeared many times. V usage is TRBV11-2 and J usage is TRBJ2-7; 11 nucleotides match TRBD1. Looked up from germline, CDR1 is SGHAT and CDR2 is FQNNGV. This CDR3 spans 13 amino acids. Unmatched junction bases numbered 3, after V lost 5 bases and J lost 6 bases. The CDR3 DNA is TGTGCCAGCAGCCCCGGGACAGGGGGCGAGCAGTACTTC. It codes for CASSPGTGGEQYF.

This clonotype was detected many times. The CDR3 DNA sequence: TGTGCCAGCCGCGGCCGGGCCTCTAGCGTCTCCCTCAGAGATACGCAGTATTTT. It is translated as CASRGRASSVSLRDTQYF. V is TRBV27 and J is TRBJ2-3; D is perhaps TRBD2 (6 bases). Germline V gives CDR1 MNHEY, CDR2 SMNVEV (reference sequence). The CDR3 contains 18 residues. The V end lost 8 bases, the J end lost 5 bases, and 29 bases lay between the germline ends.

The chain carries TRBV11-2 and TRBJ2-5; no definite D call. This CDR3 has 15 residues. V dropped 3 bases and J dropped 0 bases, with 11 bases sitting between them. Germline V gene data show CDR1 as SGHAT and CDR2 as FQNNGV. The CDR3 protein is CASSFLTPYQETQYF. The CDR3 nucleotides read TGTGCCAGCAGCTTCTTGACACCGTACCAAGAGACCCAGTACTTC.

The chain carries TRBV29-1 and TRBJ2-7, with D perhaps given as TRBD1 or TRBD2 (6 bases each). Germline V gene sequence: CDR1 SQVTM, CDR2 ANQGSEA. Trimming removed 7 bases from V and 4 bases from J, with 11 bases in between. The CDR3 runs to 11 residues. The CDR3 region is CSGTGAYEQYF. In nucleotides, the CDR3 is TGCAGCGGTACGGGGGCTTACGAGCAGTACTTC.

The chain has TRBV2 and TRBJ2-5, with D perhaps TRBD1 (5 bases). Per germline, CDR1 SNHLY and CDR2 FYNNEI. V dropped 8 bases and J dropped 5 bases, with 18 bases sitting between them. The length of the CDR3 is 14 residues. CDR3 bases: TGTGCCAGCGGCGACAGTCAGATACGGGAGACCCAGTACTTC. Protein: CASGDSQIRETQYF.

Many counts were recorded for this clonotype. The rearrangement links TRBV12-5 to TRBJ2-1, with TRBD2 matching 9 bases. V lost 2 bases to trimming and J lost 2 bases; unmatched junction nucleotides: 1. CDR1 and CDR2 (germline): LGHNT, FRNRAP. The CDR3 totals 15 residues. CDR3 coding DNA: TGTGCTAGTGGTTTGTTAGCGGGAGCCTACAATGAGCAGTTCTTC. Amino acid sequence: CASGLLAGAYNEQFF.

This clonotype has more than one count but fewer than ten. CDR3 residues: CASSLTAGQTYEQYF. CDR3 nucleotide sequence: TGTGCCAGCAGCTTAACCGCGGGACAGACCTACGAGCAGTACTTC. The chain couples TRBV7-3 to TRBJ2-7; D might be TRBD1 (7 bases). Germline CDR1 and CDR2: SGHTA and FQGTGA. Trimming shortened V by 0 bases and J by 2 bases, and 11 bases separated the two germline ends. The CDR3 totals 15 residues.

This chain joins TRBV25-1 and TRBJ2-1; 7 positions agree with TRBD2. This CDR3 comprises 16 residues. V was clipped by 5 bases and J by 0 bases; unmatched bases: 7. Germline V gives CDR1 MGHDK, CDR2 SYGVNS. The CDR3 spells CASSKTSANSYNEQFF. DNA for the CDR3: TGTGCCAGCAGTAAAACTAGCGCCAACTCCTACAATGAGCAGTTCTTC.